This TCR beta chain was recorded in a study of OX40 agonist ivuxolimab in advanced cancers. Study overall: The patients received ivuxolimab by intravenous route every 2 weeks at 0.01 to 10 mg/kg. Every patient in dose escalation had hepatocellular carcinoma, melanoma, renal cell or head and neck cancer. Study-level results: Nonresponders, in some cases, also had low normalized T-cell clonal expansion. Clonal expansion from baseline to week 6 occurred in both CD4+ and CD8+ T cells.

Details on this clone: The antigen remains undetermined.

TCRdb's copy holds only in-frame clones and misses some; the assay was immunoSEQ multiplex PCR. This table holds 120,000 or so clones, more than 70% found once. This CDR3 region has 16 residues. Between the trimmed V and J ends, which lost 5 bases and 0 bases, there was a span of 14 bases. CDR1 is SNHLY, CDR2 FYNNEI, per germline. Here the sequenced sample was CD4+ or CD8+ T cells sorted from blood, taken in a trial of the OX40 agonist ivuxolimab. This sequence was found in an adult with an advanced solid tumor such as melanoma, head and neck, liver or kidney cancer. J is TRBJ1-5 and V is TRBV2, with D perhaps TRBD1 (5 bases). The CDR3 reads CASSYLTVNSNQPQHF. Here the CDR3 DNA reads TGTGCCAGCAGTTACTTGACAGTGAATAGCAATCAGCCCCAGCATTTT.